This T cell receptor (beta chain) is from a study of regulatory T cells in long-lasting Graves disease. The wider study: Persistent Graves' disease meant over 5 years of antithyroid drugs with positive TSH receptor antibodies.

Many counts were recorded for this clonotype. Construction of the TCR beta libraries employed iRepertoire HTBI primers in conjunction with Arm-PCR of CDR3 regions. Each CDR3 protein gets one entry after TCRdb re-called the multiplex PCR reads with MiXCR. Altogether 300,000 to 400,000 distinct CDR3 sequences are present, 20% being singletons, with the ten largest covering 29%. Time point defined: persistent/refractory GD, antithyroid drugs over 5 years with positive TRAb. The TCR library was made from RNA extracted from PBMCs. Patients came from an endocrinology department in Xi'an, China. The CDR3 consists of 14 residues. V dropped 6 bases and J dropped 9 bases, with 15 bases sitting between them.

This sequence was found in a female donor with Graves disease. Material: peripheral blood mononuclear cells (PBMCs), obtained when the disease was refractory, from a patient treated with antithyroid drugs. This sequence joins TRBV12-3 or TRBV12-4 and TRBJ1-6, with D maybe TRBD1 (6 bases). CDR3: CASRLTGRTSPLHF. The CDR3 nucleotides are TGTGCCAGCAGACTCACAGGGCGAACTTCACCCCTCCACTTT.